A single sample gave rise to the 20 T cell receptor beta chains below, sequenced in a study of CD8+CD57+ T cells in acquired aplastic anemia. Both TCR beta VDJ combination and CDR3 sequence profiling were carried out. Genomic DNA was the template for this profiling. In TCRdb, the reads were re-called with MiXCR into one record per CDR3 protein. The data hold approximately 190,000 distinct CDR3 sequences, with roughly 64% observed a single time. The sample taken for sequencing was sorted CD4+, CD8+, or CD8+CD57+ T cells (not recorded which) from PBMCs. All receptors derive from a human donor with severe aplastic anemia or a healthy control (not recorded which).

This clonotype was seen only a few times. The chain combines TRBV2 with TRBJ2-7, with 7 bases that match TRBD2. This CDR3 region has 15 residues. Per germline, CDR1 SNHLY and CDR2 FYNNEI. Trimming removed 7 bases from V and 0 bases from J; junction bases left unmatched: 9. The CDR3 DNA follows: TGTGCCAGCACCCTAGCGGAGGATAGCTCCTACGAGCAGTACTTC. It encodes CASTLAEDSSYEQYF.

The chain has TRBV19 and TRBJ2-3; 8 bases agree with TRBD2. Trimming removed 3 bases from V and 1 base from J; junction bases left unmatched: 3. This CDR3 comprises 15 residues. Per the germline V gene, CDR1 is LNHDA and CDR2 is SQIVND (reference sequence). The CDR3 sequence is CASSISGGGTDTQYF. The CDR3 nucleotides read TGTGCCAGTAGTATCTCGGGGGGGGGCACAGATACGCAGTATTTT.

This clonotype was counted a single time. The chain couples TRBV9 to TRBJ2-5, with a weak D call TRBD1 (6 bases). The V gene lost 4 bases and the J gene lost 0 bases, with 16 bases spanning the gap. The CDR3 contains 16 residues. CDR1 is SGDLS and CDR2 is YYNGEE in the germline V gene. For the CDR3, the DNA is TGTGCCAGCAGCCCTGGGGACATTGGCTACCAAGAGACCCAGTACTTC. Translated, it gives CASSPGDIGYQETQYF.

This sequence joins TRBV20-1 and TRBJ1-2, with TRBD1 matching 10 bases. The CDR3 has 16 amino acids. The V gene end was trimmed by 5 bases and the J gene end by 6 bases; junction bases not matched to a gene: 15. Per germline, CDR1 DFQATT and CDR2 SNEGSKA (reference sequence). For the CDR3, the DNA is TGCAGTGCTGATTTTGCGTCAGGGACAGGGGTCGATGGCTACACCTTC. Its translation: CSADFASGTGVDGYTF.

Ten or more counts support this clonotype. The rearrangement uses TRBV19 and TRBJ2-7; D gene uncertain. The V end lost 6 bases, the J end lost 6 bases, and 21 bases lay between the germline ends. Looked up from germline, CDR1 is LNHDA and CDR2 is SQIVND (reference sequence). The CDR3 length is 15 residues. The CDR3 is CASSPGGTAWGEQYF. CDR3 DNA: TGTGCCAGTAGCCCGGGTGGCACGGCTTGGGGCGAGCAGTACTTC.

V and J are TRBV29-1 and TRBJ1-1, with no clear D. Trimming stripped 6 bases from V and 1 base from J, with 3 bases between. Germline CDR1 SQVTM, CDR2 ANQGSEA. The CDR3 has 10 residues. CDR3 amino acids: CSVKNTEAFF. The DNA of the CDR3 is TGCAGCGTCAAGAACACTGAAGCTTTCTTT.

The CDR3 nucleotides read TGTGCCGTCAGACAGGGAGAAGACTATGGCTACACCTTC. Translation gives CAVRQGEDYGYTF. V is TRBV28 and J is TRBJ1-2, with 7 bases that match TRBD1. CDR3 size: 13 residues. V was pared by 11 bases and J by 3 bases, with 9 bases of the junction left unmatched. The V gene's germline CDR1 is MDHEN and CDR2 SYDVKM.

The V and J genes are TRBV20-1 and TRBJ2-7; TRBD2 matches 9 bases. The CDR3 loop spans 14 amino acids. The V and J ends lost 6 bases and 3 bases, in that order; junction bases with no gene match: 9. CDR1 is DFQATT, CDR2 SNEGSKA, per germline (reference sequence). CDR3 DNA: TGCAGTGCCATTCCGCGGGGGGGACGCTACGAGCAGTACTTC. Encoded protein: CSAIPRGGRYEQYF.

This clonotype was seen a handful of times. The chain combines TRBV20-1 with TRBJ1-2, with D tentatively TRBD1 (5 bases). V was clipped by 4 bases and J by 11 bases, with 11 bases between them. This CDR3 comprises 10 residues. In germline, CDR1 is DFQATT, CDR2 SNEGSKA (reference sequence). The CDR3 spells CSATGEGYTF. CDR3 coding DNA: TGCAGTGCTACGGGGGAAGGGTACACCTTC.

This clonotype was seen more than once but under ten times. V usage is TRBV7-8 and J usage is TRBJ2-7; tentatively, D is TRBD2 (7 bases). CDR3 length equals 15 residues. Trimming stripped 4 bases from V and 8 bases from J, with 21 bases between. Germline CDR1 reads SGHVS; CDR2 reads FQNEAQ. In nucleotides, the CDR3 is TGTGCCAGCAGCTCCGCTTCGGGATTGCGGGGGCAGCAGTACTTC. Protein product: CASSSASGLRGQQYF.

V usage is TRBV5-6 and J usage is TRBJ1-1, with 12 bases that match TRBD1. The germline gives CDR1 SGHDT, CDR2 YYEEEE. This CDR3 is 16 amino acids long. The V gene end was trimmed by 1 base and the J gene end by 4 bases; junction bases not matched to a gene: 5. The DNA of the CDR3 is TGTGCCAGCAGCTTGCCGGGACAGGGGGCGACCACTGAAGCTTTCTTT. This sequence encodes CASSLPGQGATTEAFF.

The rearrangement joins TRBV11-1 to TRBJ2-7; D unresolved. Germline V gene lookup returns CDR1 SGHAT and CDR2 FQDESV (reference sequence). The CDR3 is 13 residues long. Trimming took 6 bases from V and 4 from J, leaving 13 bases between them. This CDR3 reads CASSEMLGYEQYV. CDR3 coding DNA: TGTGCCAGCAGTGAAATGTTGGGGTACGAGCAGTACGTC.

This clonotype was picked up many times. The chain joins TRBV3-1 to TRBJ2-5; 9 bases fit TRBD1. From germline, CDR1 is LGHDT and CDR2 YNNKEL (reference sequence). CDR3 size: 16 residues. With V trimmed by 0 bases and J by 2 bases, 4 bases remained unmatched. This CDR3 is CASSQDGTGRQETQYF. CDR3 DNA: TGTGCCAGCAGCCAAGATGGGACAGGGCGGCAAGAGACCCAGTACTTC.

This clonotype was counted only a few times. CDR3 coding DNA: TGTGCCAGTAGTATTGGGGCATCACCCCTCCACTTT. Protein: CASSIGASPLHF. The rearrangement links TRBV19 to TRBJ1-6; the D gene is possibly TRBD1 (5 bases). The germline gives CDR1 LNHDA, CDR2 SQIVND (reference sequence). V dropped 3 bases and J dropped 10 bases, with 7 bases sitting between them. The CDR3 covers 12 residues.

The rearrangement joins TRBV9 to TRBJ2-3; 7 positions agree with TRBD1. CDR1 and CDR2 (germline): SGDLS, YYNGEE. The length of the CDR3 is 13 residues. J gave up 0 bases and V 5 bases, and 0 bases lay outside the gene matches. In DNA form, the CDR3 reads TGTGCCAGCAGGACAGGGAGCACAGATACGCAGTATTTT. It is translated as CASRTGSTDTQYF. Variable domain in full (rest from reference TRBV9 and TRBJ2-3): DSGVTQTPKHLITATGQRVTLRCSPRSGDLSVYWYQQSLDQGLQFLIQYYNGEERAKGNILERFSAQQFPDLHSELNLSSLELGDSALYFCASRTGSTDTQYFGPGTRLTVL.

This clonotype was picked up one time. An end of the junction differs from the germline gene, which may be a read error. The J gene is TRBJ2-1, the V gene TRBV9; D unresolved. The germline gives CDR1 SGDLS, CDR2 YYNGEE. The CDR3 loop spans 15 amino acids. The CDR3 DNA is TGTGCCAGAAGCGTAGTGAGCACTGAGTACAATGAGCAGTTCTTC. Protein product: CARSVVSTEYNEQFF. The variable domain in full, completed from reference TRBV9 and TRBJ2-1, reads DSGVTQTPKHLITATGQRVTLRCSPRSGDLSVYWYQQSLDQGLQFLIQYYNGEERAKGNILERFSAQQFPDLHSELNLSSLELGDSALYFCARSVVSTEYNEQFFGPGTRLTVL.

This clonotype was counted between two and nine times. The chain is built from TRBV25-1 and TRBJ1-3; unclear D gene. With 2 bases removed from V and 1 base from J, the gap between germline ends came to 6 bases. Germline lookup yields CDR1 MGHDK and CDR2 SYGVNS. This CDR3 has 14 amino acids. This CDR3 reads CASSEEWSGNTIYF. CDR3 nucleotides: TGTGCCAGCAGTGAAGAATGGTCTGGAAACACCATATATTTT.

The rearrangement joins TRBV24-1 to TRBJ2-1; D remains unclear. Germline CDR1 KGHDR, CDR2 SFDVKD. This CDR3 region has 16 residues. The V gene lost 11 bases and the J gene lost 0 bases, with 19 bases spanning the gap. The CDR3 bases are TGTGCCAGCGGAATAGGCTGCCCCAGCTCCTACAATGAGCAGTTCTTC. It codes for CASGIGCPSSYNEQFF.

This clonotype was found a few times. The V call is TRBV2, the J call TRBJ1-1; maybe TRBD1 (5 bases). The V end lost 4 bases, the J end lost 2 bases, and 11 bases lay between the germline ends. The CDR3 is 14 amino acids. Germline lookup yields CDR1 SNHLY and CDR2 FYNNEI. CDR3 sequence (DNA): TGTGCCAGCAGTGGGTTGACAGAAAACACTGAAGCTTTCTTT. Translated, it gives CASSGLTENTEAFF.

The CDR3, as DNA: TGTGCCACCAGTGCGGCTAGCGGCCAAGAGACCCAGTACTTC. Translated: CATSAASGQETQYF. The genes are TRBV24-1 and TRBJ2-5; 7 positions match TRBD2. CDR1 is KGHDR, CDR2 SFDVKD, per germline. This CDR3 has 14 residues. V was pared by 5 bases and J by 1 base, with 3 bases of the junction left unmatched.